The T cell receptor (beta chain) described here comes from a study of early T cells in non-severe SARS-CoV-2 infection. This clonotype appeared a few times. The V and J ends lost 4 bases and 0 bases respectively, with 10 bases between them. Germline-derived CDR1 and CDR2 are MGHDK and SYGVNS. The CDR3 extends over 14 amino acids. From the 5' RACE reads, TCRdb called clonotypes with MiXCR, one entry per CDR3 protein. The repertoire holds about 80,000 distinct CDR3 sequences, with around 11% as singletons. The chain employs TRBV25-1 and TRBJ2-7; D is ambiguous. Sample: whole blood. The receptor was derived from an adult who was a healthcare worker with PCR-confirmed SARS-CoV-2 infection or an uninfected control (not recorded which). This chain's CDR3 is CASSASVRSYEQYF. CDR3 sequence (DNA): TGTGCCAGCAGTGCCTCGGTCCGCTCCTACGAGCAGTACTTC.